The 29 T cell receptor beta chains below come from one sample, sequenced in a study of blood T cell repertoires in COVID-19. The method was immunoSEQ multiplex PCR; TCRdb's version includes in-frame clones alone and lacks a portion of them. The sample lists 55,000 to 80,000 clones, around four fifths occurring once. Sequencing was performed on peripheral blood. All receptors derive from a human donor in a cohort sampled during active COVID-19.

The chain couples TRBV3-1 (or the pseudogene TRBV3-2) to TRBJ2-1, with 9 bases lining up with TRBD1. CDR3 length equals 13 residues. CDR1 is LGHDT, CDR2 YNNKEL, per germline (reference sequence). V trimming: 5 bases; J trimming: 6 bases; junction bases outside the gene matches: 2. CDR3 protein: CASSIQGANEQFF. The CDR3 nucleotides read TGTGCCAGCAGCATACAGGGGGCCAATGAGCAGTTCTTC.

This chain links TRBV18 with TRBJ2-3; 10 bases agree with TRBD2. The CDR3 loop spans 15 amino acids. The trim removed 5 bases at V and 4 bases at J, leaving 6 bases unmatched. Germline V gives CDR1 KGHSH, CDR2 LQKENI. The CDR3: CASSTQSGGADTQYF. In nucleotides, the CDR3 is TGTGCCAGCTCAACCCAAAGCGGGGGGGCAGATACGCAGTATTTT.

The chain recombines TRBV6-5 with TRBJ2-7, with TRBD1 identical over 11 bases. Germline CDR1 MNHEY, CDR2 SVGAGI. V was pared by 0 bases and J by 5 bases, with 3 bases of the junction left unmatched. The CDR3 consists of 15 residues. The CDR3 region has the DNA TGTGCCAGCAGTTACTCGTGGACAGGGGGCGACGAGCAGTACTTC. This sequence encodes CASSYSWTGGDEQYF.

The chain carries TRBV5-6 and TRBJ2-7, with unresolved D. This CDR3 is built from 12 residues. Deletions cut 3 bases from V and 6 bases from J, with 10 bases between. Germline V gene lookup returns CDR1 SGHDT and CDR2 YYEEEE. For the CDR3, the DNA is TGTGCCAGCAGCTCAACCTACCGCGAGCAGTACTTC. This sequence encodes CASSSTYREQYF.

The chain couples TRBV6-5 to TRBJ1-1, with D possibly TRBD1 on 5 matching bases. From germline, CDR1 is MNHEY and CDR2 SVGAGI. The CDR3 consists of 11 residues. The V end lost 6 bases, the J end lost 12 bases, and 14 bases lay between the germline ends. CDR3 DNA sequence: TGTGCCAGCAGGAGTGGGGGGAAAACTTTCTTT. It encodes CASRSGGKTFF.

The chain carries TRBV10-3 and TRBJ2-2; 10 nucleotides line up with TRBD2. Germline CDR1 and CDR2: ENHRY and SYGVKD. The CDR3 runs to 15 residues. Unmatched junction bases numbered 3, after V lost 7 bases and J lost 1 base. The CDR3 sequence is CAINPSGRNTGELFF. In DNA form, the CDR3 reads TGTGCCATCAATCCTAGCGGGAGGAACACCGGGGAGCTGTTTTTT.

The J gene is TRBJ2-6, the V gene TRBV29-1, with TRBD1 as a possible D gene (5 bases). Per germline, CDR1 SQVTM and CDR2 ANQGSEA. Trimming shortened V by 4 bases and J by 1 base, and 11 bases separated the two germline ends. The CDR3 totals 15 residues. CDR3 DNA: TGCAGCGTTGTTGGACAAGGATCTGGGGCCAACGTCCTGACTTTC. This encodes CSVVGQGSGANVLTF.

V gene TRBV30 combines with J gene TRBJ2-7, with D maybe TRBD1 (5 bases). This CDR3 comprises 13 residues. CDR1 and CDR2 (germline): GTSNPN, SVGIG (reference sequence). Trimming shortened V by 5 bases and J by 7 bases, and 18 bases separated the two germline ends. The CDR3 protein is CAWSGQGLGEQYF. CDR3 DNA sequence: TGTGCCTGGTCGGGCCAGGGATTAGGAGAGCAGTACTTC.

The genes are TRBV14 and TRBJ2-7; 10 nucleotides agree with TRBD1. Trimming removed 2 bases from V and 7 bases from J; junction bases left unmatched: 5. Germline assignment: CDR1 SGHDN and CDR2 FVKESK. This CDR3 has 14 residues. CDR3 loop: CASSQWDRGREQYF. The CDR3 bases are TGTGCCAGCAGCCAATGGGACAGGGGAAGGGAGCAGTACTTC.

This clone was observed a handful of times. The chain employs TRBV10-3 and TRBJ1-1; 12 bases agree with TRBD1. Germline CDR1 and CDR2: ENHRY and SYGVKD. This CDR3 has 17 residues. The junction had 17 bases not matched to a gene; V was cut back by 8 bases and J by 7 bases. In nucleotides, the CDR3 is TGTGCCATCGCCGAGCCACCGGGACAGGGGGCCAAGATTGAAGCTTTCTTT. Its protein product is CAIAEPPGQGAKIEAFF.

CDR3 sequence (DNA): TGTGCCAGCAGCTTGGTTGGTAGCGGGGAGGAGACCCAGTACTTC. Translation: CASSLVGSGEETQYF. The chain uses TRBV5-8 and TRBJ2-5; 8 nucleotides agree with TRBD2. Germline V gives CDR1 SGHTS, CDR2 YDEGEE. Losses at the gene ends were 0 bases for V and 5 bases for J; bases not matched to a gene: 6. This CDR3 is 15 amino acids long.

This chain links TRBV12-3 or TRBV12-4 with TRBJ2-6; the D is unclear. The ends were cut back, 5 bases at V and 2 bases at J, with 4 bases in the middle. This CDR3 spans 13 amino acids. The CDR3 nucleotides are TGTGCCAGCAGTCAGACTGGGGCCAACGTCCTGACTTTC. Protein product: CASSQTGANVLTF.

This CDR3 reads CASSRRGTGSGNTIYF. CDR3 sequence (DNA): TGTGCCAGCAGCCGAAGAGGGACAGGCTCTGGAAACACCATATATTTT. The chain recombines TRBV3-1 (or the pseudogene TRBV3-2) with TRBJ1-3; 8 nucleotides match TRBD1. In germline, CDR1 is LGHDT, CDR2 YNNKEL (reference sequence). V shed 4 bases and J 0 bases; nucleotides not matched to a gene: 5. This CDR3 region has 16 residues.

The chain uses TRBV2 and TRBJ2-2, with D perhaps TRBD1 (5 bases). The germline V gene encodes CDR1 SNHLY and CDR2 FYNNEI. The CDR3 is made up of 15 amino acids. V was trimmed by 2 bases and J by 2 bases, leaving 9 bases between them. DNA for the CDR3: TGTGCCAGCAGTGAAAACAGGCGAAACACCGGGGAGCTGTTTTTT. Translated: CASSENRRNTGELFF.

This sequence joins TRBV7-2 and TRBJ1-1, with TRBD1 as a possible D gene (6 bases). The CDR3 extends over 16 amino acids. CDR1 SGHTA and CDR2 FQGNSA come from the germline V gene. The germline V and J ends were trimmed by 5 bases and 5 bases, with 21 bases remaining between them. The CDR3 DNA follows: TGTGCCAGCAGCCCCTGGTTGGGGGGGGGCTGGACTGAAGCTTTCTTT. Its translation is CASSPWLGGGWTEAFF.

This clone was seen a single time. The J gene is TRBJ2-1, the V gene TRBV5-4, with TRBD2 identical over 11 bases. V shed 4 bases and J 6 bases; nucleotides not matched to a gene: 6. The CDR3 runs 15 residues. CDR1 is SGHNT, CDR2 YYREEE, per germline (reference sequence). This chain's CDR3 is CASSPGTSGLNEQFF. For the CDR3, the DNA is TGTGCCAGCAGCCCCGGGACTAGCGGACTCAATGAGCAGTTCTTC.

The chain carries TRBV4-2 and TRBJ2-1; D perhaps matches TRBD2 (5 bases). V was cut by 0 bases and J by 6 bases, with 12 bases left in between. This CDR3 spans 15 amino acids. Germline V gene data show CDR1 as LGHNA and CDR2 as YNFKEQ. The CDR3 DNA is TGTGCCAGCAGCCAAGATATACGGGGTGTCAATGAGCAGTTCTTC. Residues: CASSQDIRGVNEQFF.

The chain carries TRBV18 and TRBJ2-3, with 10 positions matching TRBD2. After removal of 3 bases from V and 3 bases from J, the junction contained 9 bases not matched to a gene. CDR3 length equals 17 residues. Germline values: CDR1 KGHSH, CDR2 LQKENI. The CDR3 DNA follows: TGTGCCAGCTCACCGTTTCCTAGCGGGAGCATGACAGATACGCAGTATTTT. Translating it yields CASSPFPSGSMTDTQYF. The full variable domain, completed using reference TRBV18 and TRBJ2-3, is NAGVMQNPRHLVRRRGQEARLRCSPMKGHSHVYWYRQLPEEGLKFMVYLQKENIIDESGMPKERFSAEFPKEGPSILRIQQVVRGDSAAYFCASSPFPSGSMTDTQYFGPGTRLTVL.

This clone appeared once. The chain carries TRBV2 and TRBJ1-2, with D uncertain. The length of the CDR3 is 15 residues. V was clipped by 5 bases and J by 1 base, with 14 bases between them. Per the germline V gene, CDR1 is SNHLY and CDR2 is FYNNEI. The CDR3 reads CASSRADAVNYGYTF. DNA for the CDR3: TGTGCCAGCAGTCGAGCGGATGCAGTTAACTATGGCTACACCTTC.

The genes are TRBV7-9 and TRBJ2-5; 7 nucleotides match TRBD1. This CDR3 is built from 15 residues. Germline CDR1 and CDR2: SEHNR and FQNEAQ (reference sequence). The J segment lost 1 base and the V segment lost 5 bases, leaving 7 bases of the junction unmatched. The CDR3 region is CASSTQGQPQETQYF. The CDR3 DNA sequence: TGTGCCAGCAGCACACAGGGACAGCCCCAAGAGACCCAGTACTTC.

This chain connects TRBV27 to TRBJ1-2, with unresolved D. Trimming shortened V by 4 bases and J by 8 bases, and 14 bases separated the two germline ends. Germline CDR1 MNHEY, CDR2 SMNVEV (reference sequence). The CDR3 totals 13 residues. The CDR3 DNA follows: TGTGCCAGCAGTTATTCGACCCGAGGGGGCTACACCTTC. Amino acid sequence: CASSYSTRGGYTF.

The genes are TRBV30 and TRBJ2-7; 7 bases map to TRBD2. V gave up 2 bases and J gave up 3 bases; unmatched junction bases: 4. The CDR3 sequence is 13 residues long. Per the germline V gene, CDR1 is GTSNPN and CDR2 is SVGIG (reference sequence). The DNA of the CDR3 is TGTGCCTGGAGTCTCTCGGGAGGCTACGAGCAGTACTTC. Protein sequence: CAWSLSGGYEQYF.

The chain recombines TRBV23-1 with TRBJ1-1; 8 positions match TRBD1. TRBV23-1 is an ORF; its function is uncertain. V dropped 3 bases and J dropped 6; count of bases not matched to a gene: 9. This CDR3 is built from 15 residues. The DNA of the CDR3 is TGCGCCAGCAGTCATACGGACAGGGCCAACTCTGAAGCTTTCTTT. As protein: CASSHTDRANSEAFF.

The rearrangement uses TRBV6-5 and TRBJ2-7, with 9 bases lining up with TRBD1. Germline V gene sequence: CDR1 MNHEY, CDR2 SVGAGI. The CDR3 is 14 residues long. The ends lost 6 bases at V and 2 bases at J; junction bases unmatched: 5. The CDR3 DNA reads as TGTGCCAGCAGCCCGGACAGGGGCCCCTACGAGCAGTACTTC. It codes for CASSPDRGPYEQYF.

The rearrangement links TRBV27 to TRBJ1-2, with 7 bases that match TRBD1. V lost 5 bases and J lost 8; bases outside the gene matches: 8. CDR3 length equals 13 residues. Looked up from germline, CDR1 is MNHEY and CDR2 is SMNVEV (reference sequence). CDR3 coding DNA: TGTGCCAGCAGTATACAGGGGCTGGGGGGCTACACCTTC. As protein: CASSIQGLGGYTF.

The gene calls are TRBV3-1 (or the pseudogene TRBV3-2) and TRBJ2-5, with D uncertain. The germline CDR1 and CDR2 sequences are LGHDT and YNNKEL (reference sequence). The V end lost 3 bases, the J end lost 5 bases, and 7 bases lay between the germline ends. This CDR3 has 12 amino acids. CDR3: CASSQGLETQYF. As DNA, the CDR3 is TGTGCCAGCAGCCAGGGCCTTGAGACCCAGTACTTC.

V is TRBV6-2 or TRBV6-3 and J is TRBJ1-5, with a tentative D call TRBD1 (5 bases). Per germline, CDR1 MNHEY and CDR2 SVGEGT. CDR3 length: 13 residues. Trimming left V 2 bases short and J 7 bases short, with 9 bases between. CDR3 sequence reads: CASSYLRGQPQHF. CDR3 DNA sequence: TGTGCCAGCAGTTACCTTCGGGGGCAGCCCCAGCATTTT.

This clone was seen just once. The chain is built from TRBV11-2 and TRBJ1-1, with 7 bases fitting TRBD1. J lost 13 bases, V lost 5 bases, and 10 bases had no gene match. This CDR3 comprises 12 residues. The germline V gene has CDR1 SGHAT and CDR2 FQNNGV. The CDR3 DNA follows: TGTGCCAGCAGCCAGGAGACAGGGAATGGTTTCTTT. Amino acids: CASSQETGNGFF.

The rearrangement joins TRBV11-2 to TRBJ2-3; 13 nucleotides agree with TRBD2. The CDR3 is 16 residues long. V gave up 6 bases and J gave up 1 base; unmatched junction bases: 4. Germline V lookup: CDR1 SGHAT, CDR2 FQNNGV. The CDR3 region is CASRTGLAGGTDTQYF. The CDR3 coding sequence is TGTGCCAGCAGGACAGGACTAGCGGGGGGCACAGATACGCAGTATTTT.